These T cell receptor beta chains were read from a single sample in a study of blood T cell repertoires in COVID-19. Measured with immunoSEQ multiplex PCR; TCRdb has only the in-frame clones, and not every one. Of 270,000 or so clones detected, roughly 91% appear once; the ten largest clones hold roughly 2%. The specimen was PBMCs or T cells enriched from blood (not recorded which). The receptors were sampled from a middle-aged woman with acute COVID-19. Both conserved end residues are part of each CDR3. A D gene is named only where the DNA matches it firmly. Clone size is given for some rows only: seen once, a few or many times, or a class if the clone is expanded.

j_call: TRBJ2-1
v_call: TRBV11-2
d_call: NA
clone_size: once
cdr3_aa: CASSLGGKRAGFF
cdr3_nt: TGTGCCAGCAGCCTAGGAGGGAAAAGGGCCGGCTTCTTC

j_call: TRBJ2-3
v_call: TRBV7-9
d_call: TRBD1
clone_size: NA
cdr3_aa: CASSLWWDRSTDTQYF
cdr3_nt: TGTGCCAGCAGCTTATGGTGGGACAGAAGCACAGATACGCAGTATTTT

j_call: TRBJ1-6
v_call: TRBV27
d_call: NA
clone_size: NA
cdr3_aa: CASSLSRQGRSPLHF
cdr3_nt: TGTGCCAGCAGTTTATCGAGGCAGGGGCGTTCACCCCTCCACTTT

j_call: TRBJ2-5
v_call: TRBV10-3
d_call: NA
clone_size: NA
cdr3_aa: CAISESPRGFGQETQYF
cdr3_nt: TGTGCCATCAGTGAAAGCCCCCGGGGGTTTGGACAAGAGACCCAGTACTTC

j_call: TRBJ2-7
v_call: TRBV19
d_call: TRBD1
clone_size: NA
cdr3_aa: CASSRQGELYEQYF
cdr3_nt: TGTGCCAGTAGTAGACAGGGAGAACTCTACGAGCAGTACTTC

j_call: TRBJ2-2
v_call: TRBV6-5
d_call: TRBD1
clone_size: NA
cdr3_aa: CASSYGSGGRTGELFF
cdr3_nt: TGTGCCAGCAGTTACGGGTCAGGGGGCCGGACCGGGGAGCTGTTTTTT

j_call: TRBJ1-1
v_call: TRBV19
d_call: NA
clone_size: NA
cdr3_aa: CAARETGQNTEAFF
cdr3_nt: TGTGCCGCCCGAGAGACGGGACAAAACACTGAAGCTTTCTTT

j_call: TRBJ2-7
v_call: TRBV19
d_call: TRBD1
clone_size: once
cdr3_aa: CASSILPGGDYEQYF
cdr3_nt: TGTGCCAGTAGTATCTTACCAGGGGGCGACTACGAGCAGTACTTC

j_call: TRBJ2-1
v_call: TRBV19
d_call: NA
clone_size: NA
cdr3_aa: CASSQGTHYNEQFF
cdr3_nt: TGTGCCAGTAGTCAGGGGACCCACTACAATGAGCAGTTCTTC

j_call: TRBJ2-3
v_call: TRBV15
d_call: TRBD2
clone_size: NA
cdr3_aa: CATSSLAGGTDTQYF
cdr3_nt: TGTGCCACCAGCAGCCTAGCGGGCGGCACAGATACGCAGTATTTT

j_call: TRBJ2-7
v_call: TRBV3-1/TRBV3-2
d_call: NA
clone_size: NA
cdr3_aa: CASSQDPPGDYEQYF
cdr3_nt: TGTGCCAGCAGCCAAGATCCCCCAGGGGACTACGAGCAGTACTTC

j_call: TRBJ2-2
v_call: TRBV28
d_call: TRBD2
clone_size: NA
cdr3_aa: CASSPSGSLSGELFF
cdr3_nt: TGTGCCAGCAGCCCCAGCGGGAGTTTATCCGGGGAGCTGTTTTTT

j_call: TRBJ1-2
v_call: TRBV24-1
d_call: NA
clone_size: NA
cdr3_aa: CATSDLPGSYGYTF
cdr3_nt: TGTGCCACCAGTGATTTGCCGGGGAGCTATGGCTACACCTTC

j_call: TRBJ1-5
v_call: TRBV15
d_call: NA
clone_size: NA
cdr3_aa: CATSRERSMRAVQPQHF
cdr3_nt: TGTGCCACCAGCAGAGAGCGGTCTATGAGGGCTGTTCAGCCCCAGCATTTT

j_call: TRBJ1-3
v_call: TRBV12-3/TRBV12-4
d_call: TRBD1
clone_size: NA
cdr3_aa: CASSLTGGNTIYF
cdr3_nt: TGTGCCAGCAGTTTGACAGGGGGAAACACCATATATTTT

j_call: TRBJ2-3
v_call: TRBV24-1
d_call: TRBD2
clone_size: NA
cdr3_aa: CATSDRGGPTDTQYF
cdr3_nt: TGTGCCACCAGTGACCGCGGGGGGCCCACAGATACGCAGTATTTT

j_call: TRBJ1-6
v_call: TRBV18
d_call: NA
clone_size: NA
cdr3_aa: CASSQASYNSPLHF
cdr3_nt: TGTGCCAGCTCCCAGGCGAGCTATAATTCACCCCTCCACTTT

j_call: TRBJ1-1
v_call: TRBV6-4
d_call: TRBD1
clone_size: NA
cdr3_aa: CASSATGGDVSPTEAFF
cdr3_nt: TGTGCCAGCAGTGCGACAGGGGGCGACGTTTCGCCCACTGAAGCTTTCTTT

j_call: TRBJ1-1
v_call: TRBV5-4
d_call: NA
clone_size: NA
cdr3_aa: CASSLGGETEAFF
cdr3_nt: TGTGCCAGCAGCTTGGGCGGGGAAACTGAAGCTTTCTTT

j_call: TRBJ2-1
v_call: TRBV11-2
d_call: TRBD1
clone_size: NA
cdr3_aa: CASSLNSGQGRFLSNEQFF
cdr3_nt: TGTGCCAGCAGCTTAAATAGTGGACAGGGACGCTTCTTGTCGAATGAGCAGTTCTTC

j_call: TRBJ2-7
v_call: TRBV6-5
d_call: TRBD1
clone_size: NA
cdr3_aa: CASTYRDSNYEQYF
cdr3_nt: TGTGCCAGCACATACCGGGACAGTAACTACGAGCAGTACTTC

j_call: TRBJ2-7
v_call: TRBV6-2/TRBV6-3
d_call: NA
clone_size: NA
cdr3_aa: CASSDQGWYEQYF
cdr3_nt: TGTGCCAGCAGTGACCAGGGTTGGTACGAGCAGTACTTC

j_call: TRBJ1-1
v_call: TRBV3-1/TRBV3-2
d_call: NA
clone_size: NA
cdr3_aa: CASSSGRGGTEAFF
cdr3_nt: TGTGCCAGCAGCTCCGGCCGAGGGGGCACTGAAGCTTTCTTT

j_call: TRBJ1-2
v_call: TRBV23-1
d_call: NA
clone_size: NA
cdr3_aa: CASSQSGDYGYTF
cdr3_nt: TGCGCCAGCAGTCAATCAGGGGACTATGGCTACACCTTC

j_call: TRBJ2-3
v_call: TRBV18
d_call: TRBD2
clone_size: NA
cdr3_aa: CASSPTGGSDTQYF
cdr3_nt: TGTGCCAGCTCACCAACGGGAGGCTCAGATACGCAGTATTTT

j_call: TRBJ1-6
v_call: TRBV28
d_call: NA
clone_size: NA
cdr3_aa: CASSLLGGNSPLHF
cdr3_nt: TGTGCCAGCAGTTTATTGGGGGGAAATTCACCCCTCCACTTT

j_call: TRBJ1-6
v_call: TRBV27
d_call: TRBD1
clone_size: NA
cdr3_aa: CASSGGQGYSPLHF
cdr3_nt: TGTGCCAGCAGTGGAGGACAGGGGTACTCACCCCTCCACTTT

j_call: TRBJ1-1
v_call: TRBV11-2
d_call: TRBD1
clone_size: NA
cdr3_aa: CASSPTGQRNTEAFF
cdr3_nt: TGTGCCAGCAGCCCGACAGGGCAACGGAACACTGAAGCTTTCTTT

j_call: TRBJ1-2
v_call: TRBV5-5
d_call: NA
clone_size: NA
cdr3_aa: CASSLYTSYGYTF
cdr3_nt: TGTGCCAGCAGCTTGTACACAAGCTATGGCTACACCTTC

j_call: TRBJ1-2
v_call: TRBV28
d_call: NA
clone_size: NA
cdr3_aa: CASTPGGTAIGYTF
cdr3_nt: TGTGCCAGCACCCCTGGGGGCACAGCAATCGGCTACACCTTC

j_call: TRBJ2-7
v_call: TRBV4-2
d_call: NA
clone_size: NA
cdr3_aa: CASSQDLAWEQYF
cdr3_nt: TGTGCCAGCAGCCAAGACTTAGCTTGGGAGCAGTACTTC

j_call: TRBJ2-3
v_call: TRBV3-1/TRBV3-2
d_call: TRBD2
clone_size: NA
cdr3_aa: CASSQEVTSGGRTDTQYF
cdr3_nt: TGTGCCAGCAGCCAAGAAGTGACTAGCGGGGGCCGGACAGATACGCAGTATTTT

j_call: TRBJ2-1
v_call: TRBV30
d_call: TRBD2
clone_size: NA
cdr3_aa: CAWNGGTSGILPYNEQFF
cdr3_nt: TGTGCCTGGAACGGGGGGACTAGCGGGATATTGCCCTACAATGAGCAGTTCTTC

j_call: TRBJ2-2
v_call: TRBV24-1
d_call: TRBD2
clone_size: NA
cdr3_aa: CATSDLPVGVREGDTGELFF
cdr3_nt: TGTGCCACCAGTGATTTGCCGGTGGGAGTGCGGGAGGGGGACACCGGGGAGCTGTTTTTT

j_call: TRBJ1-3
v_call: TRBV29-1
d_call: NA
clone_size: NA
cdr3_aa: CSVQKGTGSGNTIYF
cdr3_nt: TGCAGCGTTCAAAAGGGTACGGGGTCCGGAAACACCATATATTTT

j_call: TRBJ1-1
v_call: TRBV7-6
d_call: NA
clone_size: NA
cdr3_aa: CASSLPTGPSLSEAFF
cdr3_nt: TGTGCCAGCAGCTTACCCACAGGGCCCAGTCTTTCTGAAGCTTTCTTT

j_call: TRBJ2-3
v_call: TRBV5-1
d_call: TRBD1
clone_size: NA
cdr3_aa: CASSLGVGTGVVNTQYF
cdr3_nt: TGCGCCAGCAGCTTGGGGGTCGGGACAGGGGTGGTGAATACGCAGTATTTT

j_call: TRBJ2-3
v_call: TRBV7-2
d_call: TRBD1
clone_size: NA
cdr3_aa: CASSLGDRVTDTQYF
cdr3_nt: TGTGCCAGCAGCTTAGGGGACAGGGTCACAGATACGCAGTATTTT

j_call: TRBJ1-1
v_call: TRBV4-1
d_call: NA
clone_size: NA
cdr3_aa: CASSHERDWVLNTEAFF
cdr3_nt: TGCGCCAGCAGCCATGAACGAGACTGGGTATTGAACACTGAAGCTTTCTTT

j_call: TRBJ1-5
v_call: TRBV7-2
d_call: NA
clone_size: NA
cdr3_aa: CASSLGGLANQPQHF
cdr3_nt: TGTGCCAGCAGCTTAGGCGGGCTGGCCAATCAGCCCCAGCATTTT

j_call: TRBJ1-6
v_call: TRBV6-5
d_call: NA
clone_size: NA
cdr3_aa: CATSGERDNSPLHF
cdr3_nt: TGTGCCACCTCCGGAGAGAGGGATAATTCACCCCTCCACTTT

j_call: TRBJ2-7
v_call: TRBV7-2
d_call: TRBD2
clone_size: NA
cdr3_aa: CASSLFGTSGGYEQYF
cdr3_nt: TGTGCCAGCAGCTTATTCGGGACTAGCGGGGGTTACGAGCAGTACTTC

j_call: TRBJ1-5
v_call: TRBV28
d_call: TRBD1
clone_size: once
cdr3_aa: CASSLGQLNQPQHF
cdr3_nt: TGTGCCAGCAGTTTGGGACAGCTCAATCAGCCCCAGCATTTT

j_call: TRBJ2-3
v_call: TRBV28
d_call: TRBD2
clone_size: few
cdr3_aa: CASSLGLEGVTQYF
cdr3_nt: TGTGCCAGCAGTCTGGGACTAGAGGGTGTTACGCAGTATTTT

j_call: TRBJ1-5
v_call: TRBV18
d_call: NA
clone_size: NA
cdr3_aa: CASSPVEARQPQHF
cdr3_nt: TGTGCCAGCTCACCAGTGGAGGCCAGGCAGCCCCAGCATTTT

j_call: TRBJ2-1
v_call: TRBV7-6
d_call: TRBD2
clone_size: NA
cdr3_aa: CASSLVPGAGVRYEQFF
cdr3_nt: TGTGCCAGCAGCTTAGTGCCTGGAGCGGGGGTTAGGTATGAGCAGTTCTTC

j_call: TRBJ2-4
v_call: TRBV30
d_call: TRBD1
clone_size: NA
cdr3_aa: CAWSARWTGKTKNIQYF
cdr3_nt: TGTGCCTGGAGTGCCCGATGGACAGGGAAGACCAAAAACATTCAGTACTTC

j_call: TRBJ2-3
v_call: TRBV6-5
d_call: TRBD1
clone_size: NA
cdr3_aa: CASSTGQGWNTQYF
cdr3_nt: TGTGCCAGCAGTACCGGACAGGGGTGGAATACGCAGTATTTT

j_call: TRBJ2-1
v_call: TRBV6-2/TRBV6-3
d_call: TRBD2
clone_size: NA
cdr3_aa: CASSVTSAYNEQFF
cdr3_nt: TGTGCCAGCAGTGTGACTAGCGCCTACAATGAGCAGTTCTTC

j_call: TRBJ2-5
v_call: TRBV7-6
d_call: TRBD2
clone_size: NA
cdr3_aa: CASSLGGRGEQETQYF
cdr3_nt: TGTGCCAGCAGCTTAGGAGGGCGGGGGGAACAAGAGACCCAGTACTTC

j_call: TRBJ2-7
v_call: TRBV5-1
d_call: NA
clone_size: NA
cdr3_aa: CASSPGTGNEQYF
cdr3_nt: TGCGCCAGCAGCCCAGGAACAGGGAACGAGCAGTACTTC

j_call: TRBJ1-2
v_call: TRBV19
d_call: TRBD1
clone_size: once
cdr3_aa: CASSMSWRQGNYGYTF
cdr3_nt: TGTGCCAGTAGTATGAGTTGGAGACAGGGGAACTATGGCTACACCTTC

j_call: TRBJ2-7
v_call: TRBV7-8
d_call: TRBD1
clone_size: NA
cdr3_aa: CASSLGQGPFYEQYF
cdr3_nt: TGTGCCAGCAGCTTAGGACAGGGGCCGTTCTACGAGCAGTACTTC

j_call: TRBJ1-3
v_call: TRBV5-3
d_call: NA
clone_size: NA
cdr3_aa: CARSPDRSGNTIYF
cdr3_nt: TGTGCCAGAAGCCCCGACAGATCTGGAAACACCATATATTTT